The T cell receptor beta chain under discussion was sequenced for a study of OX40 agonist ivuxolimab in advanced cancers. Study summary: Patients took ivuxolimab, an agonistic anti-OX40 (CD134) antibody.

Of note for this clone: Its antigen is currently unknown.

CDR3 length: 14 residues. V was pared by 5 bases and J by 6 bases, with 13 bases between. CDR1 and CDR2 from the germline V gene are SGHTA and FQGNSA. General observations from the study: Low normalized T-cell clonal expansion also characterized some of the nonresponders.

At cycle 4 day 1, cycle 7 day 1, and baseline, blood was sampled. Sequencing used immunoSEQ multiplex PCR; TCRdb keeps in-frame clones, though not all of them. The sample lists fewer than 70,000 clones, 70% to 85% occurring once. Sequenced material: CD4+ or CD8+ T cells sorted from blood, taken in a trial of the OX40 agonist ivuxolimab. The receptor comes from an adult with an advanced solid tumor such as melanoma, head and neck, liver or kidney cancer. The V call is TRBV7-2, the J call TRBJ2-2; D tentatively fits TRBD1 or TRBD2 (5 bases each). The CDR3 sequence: CASSEGNRAGELFF. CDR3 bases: TGTGCCAGCAGCGAGGGGAACCGGGCCGGGGAGCTGTTTTTT.